The rows below give T cell receptor beta chains drawn from one sample of a study of blood T cell repertoires in COVID-19. Profiling relied on immunoSEQ multiplex PCR, and the TCRdb table lists in-frame clones only, not all of them. The data show about 310,000 clones, roughly 91% seen once. The sequencing sample was made of PBMCs or T cells enriched from blood (not recorded which). These receptors originate from a woman in her 30s who had recovered from COVID-19. The CDR3 runs from the conserved cysteine through the conserved F or W. A D gene is named only where the DNA matches it firmly. The listing skips clone size in some rows; elsewhere it reads once, few, many or a size class.

j_call v_call d_call clone_size cdr3_nt cdr3_aa
TRBJ1-4 TRBV5-4 NA NA TGTGCCAGCAGCTTGGATACAGGGAGTGAAAAACTGTTTTTT CASSLDTGSEKLFF
TRBJ2-2 TRBV28 NA NA TGTGCCAGCAGTTTATTTCTGGGTTTGGGACAGAACACCGGGGAGCTGTTTTTT CASSLFLGLGQNTGELFF
TRBJ1-4 TRBV6-1 TRBD1 NA TGTGCCAGCAGTGACCCGGGACAGGGGGTCGCCAGGGCTAATGAAAAACTGTTTTTT CASSDPGQGVARANEKLFF
TRBJ2-7 TRBV18 NA NA TGTGCCAGCTCACCTAGTGGGACATTTTCCTACGAGCAGTACTTC CASSPSGTFSYEQYF
TRBJ1-2 TRBV7-2 NA once TGTGCCAGCAGCGACCTAAGGCGGGGATTAAACTATGGCTACACCTTC CASSDLRRGLNYGYTF
TRBJ1-1 TRBV6-2/TRBV6-3 NA few TGTGCCAGCAGTTTACAGGGAATGGACACTGAAGCTTTCTTT CASSLQGMDTEAFF
TRBJ1-2 TRBV4-3 NA NA TGCGCCAGCAGCCAAGGATTGGCTTTAATTAACTATGGCTACACCTTC CASSQGLALINYGYTF
TRBJ1-4 TRBV6-5 NA NA TGTGCCAGCAGCGCAACAAATGAAAAACTGTTTTTT CASSATNEKLFF
TRBJ1-6 TRBV15 NA NA TGTGCCACCAGCAGAGGGACACCGTATAATTCACCCCTCCACTTT CATSRGTPYNSPLHF
TRBJ2-7 TRBV18 NA NA TGTGCCAGCTCACCACCTGGCAATTCCTACGAGCAGTACTTC CASSPPGNSYEQYF
TRBJ2-7 TRBV28 NA NA TGTGCCAGCAGCGGAGGAATCCCCTACGAGCAGTACTTC CASSGGIPYEQYF